A single T cell receptor (beta chain) is shown here with its context. No antigen is known for it. This sample was taken from a study of monozygotic twins with inflammatory bowel disease (dated by TCRdb to 2018 to 2020). Background for the entire study: In total, around 28 monozygotic twin pairs made up the full study: 19 Danish pairs, all IBD-discordant, plus nine German pairs, of which four were IBD-concordant and five were IBD-discordant. Each individual had, on average, about 151 000 unique TCRalpha sequences and 181 000 unique TCRbeta sequences available for analysis. The search for disease-associated traits relied mainly on comparing IBD patients with their genetically identical healthy co-twins within discordant pairs.

Library construction relied on 5' RACE. The input for every TCR library was 3,500 to 4,000 ng of total RNA. For each sample, cDNA synthesis was carried out in eight separate reactions using SMARTScribe reverse transcriptase. Unique molecular identifiers containing a 6-nucleotide sample barcode were introduced through template switching during cDNA synthesis. Two nested PCRs of roughly 16 and 10 cycles amplified the TCRalpha and TCRbeta cDNA, and bead purification followed each PCR. Before amplification, the cDNA was treated with uracil DNA-glycosylase and purified using the QIAquick PCR purification kit. The second PCR added Illumina TruSeq-compatible adapters along with sample-specific barcodes. Library quality and concentration were assessed using TapeStation and Qubit, and approximately 5 ng of each library was pooled. Pooled libraries were sequenced on an Illumina HiSeq2500 single-index Rapid Run with 2 x 100 bp reads and custom sequencing primers. The study's processing was this. UMI-based consensus assembly with MiGEC version 1.2.6 was used to correct PCR and sequencing errors. MiXCR version 2.1.1 was used to carry out V(D)J alignment, clonotype assembly and CDR3 extraction. To normalise gene usage, clonotype sharing and MAIT/NKT TCR abundance, the top 1000, 10 000 and 20 000 clonotypes in each sample were analysed. Diversity was computed as the inverse Simpson index with the vegan R package after downsampling to 27 000 UMIs. Paired Mann-Whitney U tests on discordant twin pairs were used, with Benjamini-Hochberg multiple-testing correction. After the reads were reprocessed by TCRdb, one entry was made per CDR3 protein sequence, with no DNA. Here the V and J calls rest on TCRdb's processing, not on the authors' analysis. This specimen's table enumerates hundreds of thousands of distinct CDR3 sequences. About 2.4% of the sample comes from the top ten.

General study outcomes and caveats: No difference in repertoire similarity was observed between concordant and discordant twins, possibly owing to limited statistical power. Differing immunosuppressive treatments among patients may have added background noise and inter-individual variability to the repertoires. Compared with healthy twins, IBD patients had fewer clonotypes in common with other individuals, a difference most pronounced in patients showing signs of disease activity. The analysis was unable to tell different T cell subtypes apart. The results gave no support for a single strong signal or clonotype linked to IBD. TCRbeta repertoire diversity, by inverse Simpson index, was decreased in IBD patients compared with their healthy co-twins.

A roughly 2.5 ml peripheral blood sample was drawn into PAXgene tubes per donor and stored at -80°C. Without any T cell sorting, total RNA was extracted from whole blood using the PAXgene blood miRNA kit on an automated QIAcube. Peripheral blood from monozygotic twin pairs, either concordant or discordant for inflammatory bowel disease, underwent deep TCRalpha and TCRbeta repertoire profiling that used unique molecular barcoding. For every twin pair, smoking habits were documented, and each individual was categorised as a current, former or never smoker. Including the terminal cysteine and phenylalanine, the CDR3 comprises 15 residues. A DNA sequence was not provided. CDR1 is given as SGHTA and CDR2 as FQGNSA, both from the germline V gene.

The chain was built from TRBV7-2 and TRBJ1-4. The sequenced material came from blood. This sequence originates from a human donor with ulcerative colitis or Crohn's disease, or a healthy co-twin of an affected twin (not recorded which). Here the CDR3 is given as CANSSAAVEVEKLFF.